What follows describes a single T cell receptor beta chain. Clones were sequenced by immunoSEQ multiplex PCR, and TCRdb holds only the in-frame ones, with some missing. The data contain about 75,000 clones, roughly 80% of them singletons. The data derive from a study of control samples from healthy donors and cancer patients. Trimming left V 6 bases short and J 4 bases short, with 13 bases between. The CDR3 covers 13 residues. CDR1 is SGDLS, CDR2 YYNGEE, per germline. This chain uses TRBV9 with TRBJ1-2; possibly TRBD1 for D (6 bases). The specimen was blood. This sequence was found in a middle-aged man in good health. The CDR3: CASTGGGGYGYTF. CDR3 sequence (DNA): TGTGCCAGCACCGGAGGGGGGGGCTATGGCTACACCTTC.